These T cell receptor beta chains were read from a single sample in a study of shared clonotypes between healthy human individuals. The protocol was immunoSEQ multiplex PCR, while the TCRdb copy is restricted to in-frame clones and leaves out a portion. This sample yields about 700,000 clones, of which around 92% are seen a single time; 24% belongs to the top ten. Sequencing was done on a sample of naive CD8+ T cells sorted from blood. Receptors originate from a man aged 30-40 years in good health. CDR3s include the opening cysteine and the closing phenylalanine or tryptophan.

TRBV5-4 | CASSLDLAGFEQYF
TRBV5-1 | CASSLTGTSGATDTQYF
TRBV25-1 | CASSEKTGVEAFF
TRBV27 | CASSLSFRQPQHF
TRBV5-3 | CARSFLIPLADQAGSYNEQFF
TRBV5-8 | CASSFDWGLSGNTIYF
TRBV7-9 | CASSLSISADSSYNEQFF
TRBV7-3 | CASSSIFGGTNEKLFF
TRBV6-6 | CASSSRTSGYSYEQYF
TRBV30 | CAWSDGTGGYGYTF
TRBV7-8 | CASSQNAVDEQYF
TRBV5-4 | CASSHWTGGFGYGYTF
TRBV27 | CASSPQGARNEKLFF
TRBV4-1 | CASSRGPEAFF
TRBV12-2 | CASRWAGPLYEQYF
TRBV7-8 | CASSRLAGGTTDTQYF
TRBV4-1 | CASSFRGQGIHEQYF
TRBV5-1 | CASSLSWFLGNQPQHF
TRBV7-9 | CASSPQGNEQYF
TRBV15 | CATSRDGDGSSYEQYF
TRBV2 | CASSGYLSGRTGELFF
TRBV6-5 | CASSQTDTQYF
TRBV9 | CASSLRQGASTGELFF
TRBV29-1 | CSVVLSGNTIYF
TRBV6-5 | CASSYANEQFF
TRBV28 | CASTEEAGGPYEQYF
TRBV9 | CASSTWTSGNTGELFF
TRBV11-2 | CASSQATSGGTDTQYF
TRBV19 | CASSILAGVGNEQFF
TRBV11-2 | CASSPDRVNTGELFF